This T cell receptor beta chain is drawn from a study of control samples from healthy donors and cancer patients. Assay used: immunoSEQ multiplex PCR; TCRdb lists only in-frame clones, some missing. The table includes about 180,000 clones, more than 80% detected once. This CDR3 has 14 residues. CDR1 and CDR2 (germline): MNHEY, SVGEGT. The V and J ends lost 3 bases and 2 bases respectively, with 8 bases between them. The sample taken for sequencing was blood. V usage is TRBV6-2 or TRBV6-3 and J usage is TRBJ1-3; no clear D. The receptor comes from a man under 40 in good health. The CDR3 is CASSYYGTGNTIYF. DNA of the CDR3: TGTGCCAGCAGTTATTACGGGACTGGAAACACCATATATTTT.